This entry features one T cell receptor (beta chain) sequence. Source study methods: How many nucleated cells were present was estimated from reference gene primer amplification. Profiled with immunoSEQ multiplex PCR; TCRdb holds only in-frame clones, not every one. V and J calls plus clone size are reproduced from that table; the DNA served to infer D and trimming. The sample shows about 35,000 clones, around 90% of them seen only once. This record belongs to a study of blood T cell repertoires in COVID-19. Background on the study: Samples of COVID-19 (acute and convalescent) were obtained from the United States, Italy and Spain. Sample material is recorded as cDNA or gDNA derived from T cells, B-cell-depleted T cells, or PBMCs.

V lost 3 bases, J lost 7 bases, and 11 bases lay in between. Per the germline V gene, CDR1 is SGHDT and CDR2 is YYEEEE. The CDR3 has 13 residues. Sequencing was done on a sample of peripheral blood. The sequence was collected from a human donor in a cohort sampled during active COVID-19. The genes are TRBV5-6 and TRBJ2-1, with D unclear. In DNA form, the CDR3 reads TGTGCCAGCAGCTCTATTAACGGGAATGAGCAGTTCTTC. It specifies CASSSINGNEQFF.